This TCR beta chain is from a study of blood T cells in healthy people across ages. Only a few counts were recorded for this clonotype. A sample-barcoded 5' primer and a J-beta primer mix were used in a second PCR of roughly 7 to 12 cycles. TCRdb recomputed calls from the 5' RACE reads with MiXCR, one row per CDR3 protein. Of roughly 1,300,000 distinct CDR3 sequences in the sample, 45% to 70% are singletons; the top ten hold under 8.5%. Material for sequencing was blood. This receptor was identified in a man younger than 30 in good health.

CDR3 DNA: TGTGCCAGCAGTCCCACCGGCGTATCGGGCACAGATACGCAGTATTTT. It is translated as CASSPTGVSGTDTQYF. J is TRBJ2-3 and V is TRBV27; D not certain. This CDR3 is 16 amino acids long. Trimming pared 5 bases from V and 1 base from J, leaving 16 bases between. Germline CDR1 and CDR2: MNHEY and SMNVEV (reference sequence).